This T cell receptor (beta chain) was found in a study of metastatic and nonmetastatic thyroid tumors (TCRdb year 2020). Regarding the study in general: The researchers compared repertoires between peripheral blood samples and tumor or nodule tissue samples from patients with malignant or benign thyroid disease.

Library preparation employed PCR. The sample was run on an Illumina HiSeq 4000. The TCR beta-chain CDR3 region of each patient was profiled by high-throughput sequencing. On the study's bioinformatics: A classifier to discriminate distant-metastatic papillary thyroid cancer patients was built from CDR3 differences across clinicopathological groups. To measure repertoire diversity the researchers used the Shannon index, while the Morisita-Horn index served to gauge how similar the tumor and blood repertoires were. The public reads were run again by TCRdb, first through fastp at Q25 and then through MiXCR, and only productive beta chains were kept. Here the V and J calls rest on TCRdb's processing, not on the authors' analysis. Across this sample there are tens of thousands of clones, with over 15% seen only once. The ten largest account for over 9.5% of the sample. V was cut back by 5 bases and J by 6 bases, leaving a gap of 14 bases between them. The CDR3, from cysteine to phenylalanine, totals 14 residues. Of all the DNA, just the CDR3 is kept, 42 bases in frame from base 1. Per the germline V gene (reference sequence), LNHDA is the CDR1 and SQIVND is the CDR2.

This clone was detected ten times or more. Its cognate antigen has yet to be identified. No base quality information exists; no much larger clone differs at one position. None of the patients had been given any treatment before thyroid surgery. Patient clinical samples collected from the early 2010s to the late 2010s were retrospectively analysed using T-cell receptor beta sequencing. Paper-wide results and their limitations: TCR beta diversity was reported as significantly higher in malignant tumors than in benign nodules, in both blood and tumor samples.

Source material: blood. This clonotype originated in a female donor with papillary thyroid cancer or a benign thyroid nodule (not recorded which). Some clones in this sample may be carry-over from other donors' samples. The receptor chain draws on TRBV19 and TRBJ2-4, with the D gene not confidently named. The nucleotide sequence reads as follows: TGTGCCAGTAGTTCCATCTCTTCCGGAAACATTCAGTACTTC. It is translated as CASSSISSGNIQYF.